This T cell receptor (beta chain) was recovered during a study of CD8+ T cells in alopecia areata. General study findings and limits: For baseline CD8+ expansion, any link to response stays uncertain with one nonresponder. Mice gave a clearer picture of TCR sharing than patients did, possibly for HLA-related reasons. Many of the expanded lesional clones endured in scalp and blood while on tofacitinib.

Once RNA had been extracted, it was reverse transcribed into cDNA to act as the sequencing template. Only in-frame clones appear in the TCRdb table, and some are missing; sequencing was by immunoSEQ multiplex PCR. The table lists about 64,000 clones, just over 45% of them singletons. In germline, CDR1 is SGHTA, CDR2 FQGTGA. Deletions cut 1 base from V and 7 bases from J, with 16 bases between. This CDR3 has 15 amino acids. Treatment reported: oral pan-JAK inhibitor, 5-10 mg twice daily. Peripheral blood and lesional scalp punch biopsies came from alopecia areata patients. Note on this clone: The antigen is unknown.

The sequence derives from a human donor with alopecia areata. Sequenced material: CD8+ T cells sorted from blood, taken between weeks 36 and 40, from a patient treated with tofacitinib. The rearrangement links TRBV7-3 to TRBJ2-5; D remains unclear. The CDR3 nucleotides read TGTGCCAGCAGCTTAATGGGCGGAGCCTCAGCGACCCAGTACTTC. This encodes CASSLMGGASATQYF. Combining the CDR3 with reference TRBV7-3 and TRBJ2-5 gives the whole variable domain GAGVSQTPSNKVTEKGKYVELRCDPISGHTALYWYRQSLGQGPEFLIYFQGTGAADDSGLPNDRFFAVRPEGSVSTLKIQRTERGDSAVYLCASSLMGGASATQYFGPGTRLLVL.